The 32 T cell receptor beta chains listed next were all sequenced from one sample in a study of radiotherapy plus CTLA-4 blockade in lung cancer. Generated by immunoSEQ multiplex PCR, the TCRdb table keeps only in-frame clones and is missing some. Of around 40,000 clones detected, approximately 70% appear once; the ten largest clones hold 8.5% to 10%. Sequencing was performed on peripheral blood, taken from a patient treated with radiotherapy plus ipilimumab. These receptors were obtained from a human donor with non-small cell lung cancer who had stable disease on radiotherapy plus ipilimumab.

The chain joins TRBV5-1 to TRBJ1-1; no clear D gene. V shed 0 bases and J shed 0 bases, with 9 bases lying between them. This CDR3 contains 15 residues. The V gene's germline CDR1 is SGHRS and CDR2 YFSETQ. The DNA for the CDR3 is TGCGCCAGCAGCTTGGGGGGAGTCATGAACACTGAAGCTTTCTTT. Encoded protein: CASSLGGVMNTEAFF.

The chain joins TRBV5-6 to TRBJ1-2, with 7 bases that match TRBD1. Trimming removed 0 bases from V and 8 bases from J; junction bases left unmatched: 10. CDR3 size: 15 residues. Germline CDR1 SGHDT, CDR2 YYEEEE. The CDR3 nucleotides are TGTGCCAGCAGCTTGGGCCCGGGACAGCTTCAAGGCTACACCTTC. The encoded protein is CASSLGPGQLQGYTF. The full variable domain, completed using reference TRBV5-6 and TRBJ1-2, is DAGVTQSPTHLIKTRGQQVTLRCSPKSGHDTVSWYQQALGQGPQFIFQYYEEEERQRGNFPDRFSGHQFPNYSSELNVNALLLGDSALYLCASSLGPGQLQGYTFGSGTRLTVV.

This clone was recorded a few times. The rearrangement uses TRBV6-5 and TRBJ1-2, with 7 bases identical to TRBD1. Germline V gives CDR1 MNHEY, CDR2 SVGAGI. The CDR3 loop spans 14 amino acids. V trimming: 5 bases; J trimming: 3 bases; junction bases outside the gene matches: 6. CDR3 bases: TGTGCCAGCAGTCGACAGGGAGGAGACTATGGCTACACCTTC. This encodes CASSRQGGDYGYTF.

Here the CDR3 reads CASRAIVEQYF. CDR3 nucleotide sequence: TGTGCCAGCAGAGCGATTGTCGAGCAGTACTTC. The V gene is TRBV2, the J gene TRBJ2-7; D is unresolved. Trimming shortened V by 6 bases and J by 6 bases, and 9 bases separated the two germline ends. Germline V gene data show CDR1 as SNHLY and CDR2 as FYNNEI. The CDR3 sequence is 11 residues long. Full variable domain (remainder filled in from reference TRBV2 and TRBJ2-7): EPEVTQTPSHQVTQMGQEVILRCVPISNHLYFYWYRQILGQKVEFLVSFYNNEISEKSEIFDDQFSVERPDGSNFTLKIRSTKLEDSAMYFCASRAIVEQYFGPGTRLTVT.

This clone was recorded only once. This sequence joins TRBV10-3 and TRBJ1-2; D uncertain. Trimming stripped 2 bases from V and 8 bases from J, with 9 bases between. CDR3 length: 12 amino acids. The V gene's germline CDR1 is ENHRY and CDR2 SYGVKD. The CDR3 sequence is CAISEGAGGYTF. CDR3 DNA sequence: TGTGCCATCAGTGAGGGAGCCGGCGGCTACACCTTC.

The chain is built from TRBV5-1 and TRBJ2-3, with TRBD1 identical over 7 bases. Germline V gene data show CDR1 as SGHRS and CDR2 as YFSETQ. V lost 3 bases and J lost 2; bases outside the gene matches: 3. The CDR3 contains 14 residues. The CDR3 loop reads CASSWDSPTDTQYF. CDR3 in DNA: TGCGCCAGCAGCTGGGACAGCCCCACAGATACGCAGTATTTT. Full variable domain (remainder filled in from reference TRBV5-1 and TRBJ2-3): KAGVTQTPRYLIKTRGQQVTLSCSPISGHRSVSWYQQTPGQGLQFLFEYFSETQRNKGNFPGRFSGRQFSNSRSEMNVSTLELGDSALYLCASSWDSPTDTQYFGPGTRLTVL.

The rearrangement uses TRBV7-6 and TRBJ2-5, with D possibly being TRBD2 (7 bases). The germline V and J ends were trimmed by 1 base and 10 bases, with 16 bases remaining between them. The CDR3 spans 14 residues. Germline assignment: CDR1 SGHVS and CDR2 FNYEAQ. The CDR3 loop is CASSLEGGEMNQYF. The CDR3 DNA sequence: TGTGCCAGCAGCTTAGAAGGGGGGGAGATGAACCAGTACTTC.

The chain has TRBV5-1 and TRBJ1-3, with TRBD1 matching over 10 bases. The germline V gene encodes CDR1 SGHRS and CDR2 YFSETQ. The CDR3 is 17 residues long. J lost 2 bases, V lost 6 bases, and 11 bases had no gene match. Written as DNA, the CDR3 is TGCGCCAGCACCCTAGCTTACGGGACAGGGGCTGGAAACACCATATATTTT. This translates into CASTLAYGTGAGNTIYF.

The chain joins TRBV5-1 to TRBJ1-1; perhaps TRBD1 as D (5 bases). The CDR3 has 15 residues. V shed 1 base and J shed 4 bases, with 14 bases lying between them. Looked up from germline, CDR1 is SGHRS and CDR2 is YFSETQ. The CDR3 bases are TGCGCCAGCAGCTTGTACGGGGGGTTGGGCACTGAAGCTTTCTTT. It codes for CASSLYGGLGTEAFF.

The J gene is TRBJ1-1, the V gene TRBV7-7; D is ambiguous. From germline, CDR1 is SSHAT and CDR2 FNYEAQ (reference sequence). Between the trimmed V and J ends, which lost 3 bases and 2 bases, there was a span of 10 bases. The CDR3 is 14 residues long. The CDR3 is CASSFDIGNTEAFF. The CDR3 bases are TGTGCCAGCAGCTTCGACATTGGCAACACTGAAGCTTTCTTT.

This chain connects TRBV7-9 to TRBJ2-2; D possibly corresponds to TRBD2 (6 bases). Trimming took 2 bases from V and 1 from J, leaving 8 bases between them. CDR1 is SEHNR and CDR2 is FQNEAQ in the germline V gene (reference sequence). The CDR3 loop spans 15 amino acids. CDR3 in amino acids: CASSLRRENTGELFF. The CDR3 DNA reads as TGTGCCAGCAGCTTACGGCGGGAGAACACCGGGGAGCTGTTTTTT.

The J gene is TRBJ2-2, the V gene TRBV6-1; maybe TRBD1 (5 bases). Trimming took off 1 base at V and 5 bases at J, with 11 bases between the two ends. CDR3 length equals 15 residues. The germline gives CDR1 MNHNS, CDR2 SASEGT. The chain's CDR3 is CASSEVGQKTGELFF. The CDR3 DNA sequence: TGTGCCAGCAGTGAAGTGGGGCAGAAGACCGGGGAGCTGTTTTTT.

This chain links TRBV7-6 with TRBJ2-1; tentatively, D is TRBD1 (7 bases). The V end lost 7 bases, the J end lost 4 bases, and 23 bases lay between the germline ends. Germline V gene sequence: CDR1 SGHVS, CDR2 FNYEAQ. This CDR3 has 17 residues. This CDR3 is CASTRLSEGAGYNEQFF. The DNA for the CDR3 is TGTGCCAGCACCAGACTCTCGGAGGGGGCTGGGTACAATGAGCAGTTCTTC.

The V and J genes are TRBV19 and TRBJ2-5; TRBD1 might be the D (6 bases). This CDR3 is 12 amino acids long. V lost 5 bases, J lost 9 bases, and 13 bases lay in between. Per the germline V gene, CDR1 is LNHDA and CDR2 is SQIVND (reference sequence). The CDR3 loop reads CASSHQKGAQYF. The CDR3 bases are TGTGCCAGTAGTCACCAAAAGGGGGCCCAGTACTTC.

V and J are TRBV15 and TRBJ1-5; 7 positions agree with TRBD1. With V trimmed by 1 base and J by 2 bases, 8 bases remained unmatched. CDR1 and CDR2 (germline): LNHNV, YYDKDF (reference sequence). The CDR3 covers 17 residues. The CDR3 here is CATSRVGDRVGNQPQHF. CDR3 DNA sequence: TGTGCCACCAGCAGAGTAGGCGACAGGGTGGGCAATCAGCCCCAGCATTTT.

This chain uses TRBV13 with TRBJ2-3; 9 positions agree with TRBD2. Germline values: CDR1 PRHDT, CDR2 FYEKMQ (reference sequence). The CDR3 runs to 16 residues. Trimming removed 0 bases from V and 2 bases from J; junction bases left unmatched: 3. The CDR3 coding sequence is TGTGCCAGCAGCTTAGGCCTAGCGGGGACCACAGATACGCAGTATTTT. Its translation: CASSLGLAGTTDTQYF.

V and J are TRBV29-1 and TRBJ2-5; D possibly corresponds to TRBD2 (6 bases). The CDR3 runs to 12 residues. The ends were cut back, 7 bases at V and 2 bases at J, with 11 bases in the middle. CDR1 and CDR2 from the germline V gene are SQVTM and ANQGSEA. The CDR3 DNA reads TGCAGCGGCCTGGGGGGTCAAGAGACCCAGTACTTC. This codes for CSGLGGQETQYF.

The V gene is TRBV6-1, the J gene TRBJ2-7; 10 bases fit TRBD2. The germline CDR1 and CDR2 sequences are MNHNS and SASEGT. After removal of 6 bases from V and 0 bases from J, the junction contained 5 bases not matched to a gene. The CDR3 contains 15 residues. DNA for the CDR3: TGTGCCAGCAGCTTTAGCGGGGGGAGCTCCTACGAGCAGTACTTC. This translates into CASSFSGGSSYEQYF.

The genes are TRBV7-8 and TRBJ2-5; 10 positions match TRBD2. V lost 5 bases and J lost 2; bases outside the gene matches: 2. Germline V lookup: CDR1 SGHVS, CDR2 FQNEAQ. The CDR3 consists of 14 residues. The CDR3 nucleotides read TGTGCCAGCAGCCCGGGACTAGCGCAAGAGACCCAGTACTTC. Its protein product is CASSPGLAQETQYF.

CDR3 amino acids: CASSRGQSNQPQHF. The CDR3 DNA is TGTGCCAGCAGCCGGGGACAGAGCAATCAGCCCCAGCATTTT. The chain links TRBV5-8 to TRBJ1-5; 7 nucleotides line up with TRBD1. Germline trimming cut 4 bases from V and 1 base from J; bases unmatched to any gene: 2. The CDR3 contains 14 residues. Germline values: CDR1 SGHTS, CDR2 YDEGEE. Combining the CDR3 with reference TRBV5-8 and TRBJ1-5 gives the whole variable domain EAGVTQSPTHLIKTRGQQATLRCSPISGHTSVYWYQQALGLGLQFLLWYDEGEERNRGNFPPRFSGRQFPNYSSELNVNALELEDSALYLCASSRGQSNQPQHFGDGTRLSIL.

This clone was seen once. The chain has TRBV2 and TRBJ1-5, with 10 bases aligning to TRBD1. CDR1 is SNHLY and CDR2 is FYNNEI in the germline V gene. CDR3 length: 18 residues. With 3 bases clipped from V and 6 bases from J, the junction kept 14 bases outside the gene matches. This CDR3 reads CASSDPTRRDRGFQPQHF. CDR3 in DNA: TGTGCCAGCAGTGACCCAACCCGAAGGGACAGGGGATTTCAGCCCCAGCATTTT.

This chain uses TRBV7-2 with TRBJ2-5; TRBD2 might be the D (6 bases). Trimming removed 1 base at V and 7 bases at J, with 19 bases between. The CDR3 runs 16 residues. CDR1 is SGHTA and CDR2 is FQGNSA in the germline V gene. CDR3 protein: CASSLVGDSGLGTQYF. The CDR3 DNA follows: TGTGCCAGCAGCTTAGTTGGGGACTCGGGGTTAGGGACCCAGTACTTC.

This clone was recorded a few times. The chain couples TRBV30 to TRBJ1-3; D ambiguous. V lost 1 base, J lost 5 bases, and 6 bases lay in between. The CDR3 is made up of 12 amino acids. Germline V lookup: CDR1 GTSNPN, CDR2 SVGIG (reference sequence). CDR3 protein: CAWSDIRNTIYF. The CDR3 DNA is TGTGCCTGGAGTGACATCCGAAACACCATATATTTT.

This chain links TRBV13 with TRBJ1-1; D possibly corresponds to TRBD1 (6 bases). The length of the CDR3 is 15 residues. V was cut by 3 bases and J by 1 base, with 12 bases left in between. CDR1 is PRHDT and CDR2 is FYEKMQ in the germline V gene (reference sequence). CDR3 DNA: TGTGCCAGCAGCTTGGACACAGGGAAGAACACTGAAGCTTTCTTT. It translates to CASSLDTGKNTEAFF.

The chain couples TRBV2 to TRBJ1-1, with D possibly TRBD1 on 6 matching bases. Germline V CDR1 and CDR2: SNHLY, FYNNEI. Between the trimmed V and J ends, which lost 6 bases and 2 bases, there was a span of 16 bases. The CDR3 loop spans 15 amino acids. The CDR3 nucleotides read TGTGCCAGCAGCCTCCAGGGAGGGGGAAACACTGAAGCTTTCTTT. Protein product: CASSLQGGGNTEAFF.

This clone was observed a few times. V usage is TRBV30 and J usage is TRBJ1-1; possibly TRBD1 for D (6 bases). The CDR3 extends over 13 amino acids. From germline, CDR1 is GTSNPN and CDR2 SVGIG (reference sequence). V lost 4 bases and J 5 bases, leaving 14 bases between the germline ends. The CDR3 bases are TGTGCCTGGAATCTCAGGGGAGATACTGAAGCTTTCTTT. This encodes CAWNLRGDTEAFF.

V usage is TRBV5-6 and J usage is TRBJ1-2; D is ambiguous. The CDR3 sequence is 16 residues long. From germline, CDR1 is SGHDT and CDR2 YYEEEE. Trimming cost V 0 bases and J 0 bases, with 12 bases left between them. For the CDR3, the DNA is TGTGCCAGCAGCTTGGCCTTCCAGGTGGCTAACTATGGCTACACCTTC. Translating gives CASSLAFQVANYGYTF.

The J gene is TRBJ1-5, the V gene TRBV21-1. TRBV21-1 is listed as a pseudogene. This CDR3 comprises 15 residues. DNA for the CDR3: TGTGCCAGCAGCAGACTTCACTGGCCTGATCAGCCCCAGCATTTT. It encodes CASSRLHWPDQPQHF.

The chain employs TRBV11-2 and TRBJ1-4; TRBD1 matches 8 bases. V lost 4 bases, J lost 5 bases, and 6 bases stayed unmatched. Germline V gene data show CDR1 as SGHAT and CDR2 as FQNNGV. The CDR3 totals 15 residues. The DNA for the CDR3 is TGTGCCAGCAGCTCAACAGGGGGGTTAAATGAAAAACTGTTTTTT. It translates to CASSSTGGLNEKLFF.

The chain carries TRBV15 and TRBJ2-1; 11 positions agree with TRBD2. Per germline, CDR1 LNHNV and CDR2 YYDKDF (reference sequence). V lost 1 base, J lost 9 bases, and 8 bases stayed unmatched. The CDR3 consists of 16 residues. The CDR3 spells CATSRVGLAGGGEQFF. CDR3 nucleotides: TGTGCCACCAGCAGAGTGGGCCTAGCGGGGGGAGGTGAGCAGTTCTTC.

The genes are TRBV7-2 and TRBJ2-1, with D perhaps matching TRBD2 (5 bases). The germline V gene has CDR1 SGHTA and CDR2 FQGNSA. The V gene lost 5 bases and the J gene lost 9 bases, with 14 bases spanning the gap. The CDR3 totals 13 residues. The CDR3 region is CASSVLTSGEQFF. CDR3 nucleotides: TGTGCCAGCAGCGTTCTGACGAGCGGTGAGCAGTTCTTC.

The rearrangement joins TRBV5-1 to TRBJ2-7; D remains ambiguous. This CDR3 is built from 15 residues. Germline values: CDR1 SGHRS, CDR2 YFSETQ. V lost 4 bases, J lost 5 bases, and 19 bases lay in between. The chain's CDR3 is CASSPWASPWDEQYF. CDR3 nucleotides: TGCGCCAGCAGCCCTTGGGCGAGCCCCTGGGACGAGCAGTACTTC.